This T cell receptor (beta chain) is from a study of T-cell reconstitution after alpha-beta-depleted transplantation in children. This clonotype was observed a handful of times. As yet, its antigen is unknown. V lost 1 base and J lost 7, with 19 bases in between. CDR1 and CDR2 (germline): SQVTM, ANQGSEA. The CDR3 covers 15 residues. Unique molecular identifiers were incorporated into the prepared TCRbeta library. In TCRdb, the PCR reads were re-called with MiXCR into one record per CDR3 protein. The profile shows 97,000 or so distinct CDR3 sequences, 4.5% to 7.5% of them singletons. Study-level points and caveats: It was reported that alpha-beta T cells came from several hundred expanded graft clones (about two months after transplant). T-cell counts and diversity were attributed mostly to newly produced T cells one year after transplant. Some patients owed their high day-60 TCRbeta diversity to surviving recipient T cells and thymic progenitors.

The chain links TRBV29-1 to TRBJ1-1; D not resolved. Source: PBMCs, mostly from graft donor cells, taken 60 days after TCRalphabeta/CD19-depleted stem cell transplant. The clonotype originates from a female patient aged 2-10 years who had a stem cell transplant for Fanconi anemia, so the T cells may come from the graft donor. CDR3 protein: CSVEVPGGSDHEAFF. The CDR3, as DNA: TGCAGCGTTGAAGTTCCGGGCGGGTCCGACCATGAAGCTTTCTTT.